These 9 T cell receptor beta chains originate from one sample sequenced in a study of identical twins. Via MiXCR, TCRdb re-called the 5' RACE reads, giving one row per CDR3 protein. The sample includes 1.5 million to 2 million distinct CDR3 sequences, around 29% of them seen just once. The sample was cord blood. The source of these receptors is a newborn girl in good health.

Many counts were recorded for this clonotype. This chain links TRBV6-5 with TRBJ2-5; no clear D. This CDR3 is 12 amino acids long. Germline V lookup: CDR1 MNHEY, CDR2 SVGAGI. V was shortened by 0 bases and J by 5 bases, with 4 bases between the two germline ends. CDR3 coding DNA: TGTGCCAGCAGTTACTCAGGGGAGACCCAGTACTTC. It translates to CASSYSGETQYF.

The CDR3 reads CSASASGKPRFSYNEQFF. Here the CDR3 DNA reads TGCAGTGCTAGTGCTAGCGGAAAACCACGCTTCTCCTACAATGAGCAGTTCTTC. The chain joins TRBV20-1 to TRBJ2-1, with 7 bases identical to TRBD2. There are 18 residues in the CDR3. From germline, CDR1 is DFQATT and CDR2 SNEGSKA (reference sequence). V shed 3 bases and J 0 bases; nucleotides not matched to a gene: 14.

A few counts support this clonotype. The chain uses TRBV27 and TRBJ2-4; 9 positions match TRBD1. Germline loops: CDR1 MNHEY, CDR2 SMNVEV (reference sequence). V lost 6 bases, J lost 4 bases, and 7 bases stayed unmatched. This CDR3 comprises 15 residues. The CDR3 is CASRRTGTGKNIQYF. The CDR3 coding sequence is TGTGCCAGCAGACGTACCGGGACAGGGAAAAACATTCAGTACTTC.

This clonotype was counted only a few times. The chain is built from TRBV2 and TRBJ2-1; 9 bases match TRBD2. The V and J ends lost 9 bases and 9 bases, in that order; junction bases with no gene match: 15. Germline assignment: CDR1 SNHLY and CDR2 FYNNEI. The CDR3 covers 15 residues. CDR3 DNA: TGTGCCAGAAGAGGGAGCGGGAGGAATATTAGTGAGCAGTTCTTC. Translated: CARRGSGRNISEQFF.

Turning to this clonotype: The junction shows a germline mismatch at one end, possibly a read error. The CDR3 DNA follows: TGCAGTGCTAGAGTTAAAGACTCCTATAGCTACACCTTC. Its translation: CSARVKDSYSYTF. The chain links TRBV20-1 to TRBJ1-2, with D hard to call. The CDR3 sequence is 13 residues long. From germline, CDR1 is DFQATT and CDR2 SNEGSKA (reference sequence).

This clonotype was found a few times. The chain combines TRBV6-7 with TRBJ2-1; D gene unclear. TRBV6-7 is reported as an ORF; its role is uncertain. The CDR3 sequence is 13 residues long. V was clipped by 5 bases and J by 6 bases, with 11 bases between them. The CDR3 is CASSGPLINEQFF. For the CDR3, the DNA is TGTGCCAGCAGTGGACCCTTAATCAATGAGCAGTTCTTC.

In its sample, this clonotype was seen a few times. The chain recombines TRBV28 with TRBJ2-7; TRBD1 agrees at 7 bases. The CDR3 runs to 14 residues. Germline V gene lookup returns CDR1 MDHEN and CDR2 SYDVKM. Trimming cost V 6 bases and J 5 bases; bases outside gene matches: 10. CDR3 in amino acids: CASSRQGPMDEQYF. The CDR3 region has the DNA TGTGCCAGCAGCCGACAGGGACCTATGGACGAGCAGTACTTC.

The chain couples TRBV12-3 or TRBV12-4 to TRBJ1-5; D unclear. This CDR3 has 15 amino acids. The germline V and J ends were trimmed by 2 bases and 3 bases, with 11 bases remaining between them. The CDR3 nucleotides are TGTGCCAGCAGTTTATGGGGTGACACCAATCAGCCCCAGCATTTT. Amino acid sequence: CASSLWGDTNQPQHF.

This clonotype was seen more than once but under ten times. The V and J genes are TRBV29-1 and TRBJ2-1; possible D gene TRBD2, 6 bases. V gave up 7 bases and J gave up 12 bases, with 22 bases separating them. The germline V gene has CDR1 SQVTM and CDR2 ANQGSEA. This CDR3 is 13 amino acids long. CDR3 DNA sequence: TGCAGCGCCGAGAGGGCTAGCGACGGTGGGCAGTTCTTC. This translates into CSAERASDGGQFF.